This paragraph covers one T cell receptor beta chain sequence. This sample is part of a study of OX40 agonist ivuxolimab in advanced cancers. Study-level information: Patients were dosed with the agonistic anti-OX40 (CD134) antibody ivuxolimab. Ivuxolimab was delivered to patients intravenously every 2 weeks at doses spanning 0.01 to 10 mg/kg.

TCRdb keeps only in-frame clones here, not all; method: immunoSEQ multiplex PCR. Among more than 45,000 clones listed, about 80% were seen once. Systemic immunosuppression or autoimmune disease history was grounds to exclude patients. With baseline, cycle 4 day 1, and cycle 7 day 1 as timepoints, blood was sampled. V lost 1 base to trimming and J lost 0 bases; unmatched junction nucleotides: 4. CDR3 length equals 18 residues. The germline gives CDR1 LNHDA, CDR2 SQIVND (reference sequence). The chain joins TRBV19 to TRBJ2-3; 13 bases line up with TRBD2. The sequence was obtained from an adult with an advanced solid tumor such as melanoma, head and neck, liver or kidney cancer. Material: CD4+ or CD8+ T cells sorted from blood, obtained in a trial of the OX40 agonist ivuxolimab. CDR3 residues: CASSIGTSGSTSTDTQYF. The DNA of the CDR3 is TGTGCCAGTAGTATAGGGACTAGCGGGAGCACCAGCACAGATACGCAGTATTTT.